Following are 32 T cell receptor beta chains from one sample sequenced in a study of tumor and adjacent non-tumor tissue in lung cancer. A modified ARM-PCR protocol with three rounds of nested PCR amplified TCRbeta. TCRdb recomputed calls from the multiplex PCR reads with MiXCR, one row per CDR3 protein. The table includes 75,000 to 95,000 distinct CDR3 sequences, 75% to 85% detected once. No cell sorting was done before RNA was extracted from the tissue. This non-tumor lung sample came from over 3 cm beyond the tumor edge. Sequencing used distant non-tumor lung tissue. These receptors were obtained from a woman in her 50s with non-small cell lung cancer.

This clonotype showed up many times. This chain links TRBV20-1 with TRBJ1-1; the D gene is possibly TRBD1 (6 bases). Germline V gene lookup returns CDR1 DFQATT and CDR2 SNEGSKA (reference sequence). The CDR3 totals 13 residues. The ends were cut back, 3 bases at V and 5 bases at J, with 13 bases in the middle. CDR3 loop: CSASAGGWTEAFF. Written as DNA, the CDR3 is TGCAGTGCTAGCGCGGGGGGCTGGACTGAAGCTTTCTTT.

Turning to this clonotype: Its ends do not fully match the called genes, so a read error is possible. The chain combines TRBV20-1 with TRBJ2-1, with D possibly TRBD2 on 6 matching bases. Germline CDR1 is DFQATT and CDR2 is SNEGSKA (reference sequence). The CDR3 has 16 residues. For the CDR3, the DNA is TGCAGTGACATACAGACGGCGGGATCAGGGTACAATGAGCTGTTCTTC. This gives the protein CSDIQTAGSGYNELFF.

The chain combines TRBV6-6 with TRBJ2-5; D gene unclear. In germline, CDR1 is MNHNY, CDR2 SVGAGI (reference sequence). The CDR3 is 13 residues long. Trimming removed 6 bases at V and 5 bases at J, with 13 bases between. CDR3 nucleotide sequence: TGTGCCAGCAGCTCCAGCGAACAGGAGACCCAGTACTTC. It translates to CASSSSEQETQYF.

As concerns this clonotype: Being one base from a much bigger clone, this may be a read error. This chain uses TRBV28 with TRBJ1-2; unclear D gene. The length of the CDR3 is 14 residues. The germline gives CDR1 MDHEN, CDR2 SYDVKM. Here the CDR3 reads CASSLVGRNYSYTF. The CDR3 bases are TGTGCCAGCAGTTTAGTAGGACGGAACTATAGCTACACCTTC.

A remark on this clonotype: The germline gene is not matched at one end of the junction; a read error may be the cause. V usage is TRBV11-3 and J usage is TRBJ2-2; D tentatively fits TRBD1 or TRBD2 (5 bases each). CDR3 length: 14 residues. Looked up from germline, CDR1 is SGHNT and CDR2 is YENEEA. CDR3 sequence reads: CASSLSGSTRELIF. Here the CDR3 DNA reads TGTGCCAGCAGCCTGAGCGGAAGCACCAGGGAACTGATTTTT.

Turning to this clonotype: A read error may produce the germline difference seen at one junction end. CDR3 coding DNA: TGTACCAGCAGTTACGGGAGGGGGCCTGGATACGAGCAGTTCTTC. It specifies CTSSYGRGPGYEQFF. The V gene is TRBV6-2 or TRBV6-3, the J gene TRBJ2-7; a possible D gene is TRBD2 (8 bases). The last part of the DNA fits TRBJ2-1 better; the J call may be wrong. Germline-derived CDR1 and CDR2 are MNHEY and SVGEGT. The CDR3 covers 15 residues.

This chain links TRBV6-2 or TRBV6-3 with TRBJ2-1; the match to TRBD1 covers 7 bases. Germline CDR1 is MNHEY and CDR2 is SVGEGT. This CDR3 is 15 amino acids long. V was pared by 5 bases and J by 0 bases, with 4 bases of the junction left unmatched. CDR3 residues: CASSPGDSSYNEQFF. CDR3 coding DNA: TGTGCCAGCAGTCCCGGGGACAGCTCCTACAATGAGCAGTTCTTC.

As concerns this clonotype: At one end, the junction sequence differs from germline, possibly due to a read error. The V and J genes are TRBV11-2 and TRBJ2-5, with 11 nucleotides matching TRBD2. CDR1 and CDR2 (germline): SGHAT, FQNNGV. There are 14 residues in the CDR3. CDR3 DNA sequence: TGTGCCAGCAGCTTAGTACTAGCGGGAGAGATCCGGTACTTT. Its translation is CASSLVLAGEIRYF.

The CDR3 region has the DNA TGCAGTGCCAATAAGCGGGAGGGAGGTGTGCAGTTCTTC. Its translation is CSANKREGGVQFF. This chain connects TRBV29-1 to TRBJ2-1, with TRBD2 matching over 10 bases. In germline, CDR1 is SQVTM, CDR2 ANQGSEA. The CDR3 spans 13 residues.

The chain employs TRBV5-4 and TRBJ1-2, with 8 bases that match TRBD1. The V gene's germline CDR1 is SGHNT and CDR2 YYREEE (reference sequence). The CDR3 covers 14 residues. J was trimmed by 4 bases and V by 5 bases; bases with no gene match: 7. The CDR3 DNA reads as TGTGCCAGCAGATTGTCGGGACAGGTCTATGGCTACACCTTC. Protein: CASRLSGQVYGYTF.

In this sample, this clonotype turned up once. This rearrangement joins TRBV11-2 to TRBJ2-3; 7 nucleotides line up with TRBD1. The J call may be faulty, since TRBJ1-5 better matches the DNA end. In germline, CDR1 is SGHAT, CDR2 FQNNGV. CDR3 length equals 13 residues. This CDR3 reads CASSLSGTDTQHF. The CDR3 bases are TGTGCCAGCAGCTTATCTGGGACAGATACCCAGCATTTT.

The J gene is TRBJ2-1, the V gene TRBV6-1, with unresolved D. The germline V and J ends were trimmed by 2 bases and 8 bases, with 13 bases remaining between them. The CDR3 covers 14 residues. Germline values: CDR1 MNHNS, CDR2 SASEGT. The CDR3: CASSETWGRDEQFF. The DNA for the CDR3 is TGTGCCAGCAGTGAAACATGGGGAAGGGATGAGCAGTTCTTC.

With regard to this clonotype: The CDR3 ends on some other residue instead of the conserved phenylalanine or tryptophan, so this is likely a read error. V usage is TRBV11-2 and J usage is TRBJ2-2; the D is unclear. The CDR3 covers 13 residues. Trimming pared 9 bases from V and 1 base from J, leaving 9 bases between. Germline loops: CDR1 SGHAT, CDR2 FQNNGV. CDR3 amino acids: CASNFENTGELFS. In DNA form, the CDR3 reads TGTGCCAGTAACTTCGAGAACACCGGGGAGCTGTTTTCT.

The chain has TRBV7-3 and TRBJ2-1; 9 bases are shared with TRBD2. V shed 3 bases, J shed 6 bases, and the junction held 9 bases outside the gene matches. Germline V gives CDR1 SGHTA, CDR2 FQGTGA. The CDR3 is 16 residues long. The CDR3 nucleotides are TGTGCCAGCAGCTTTCTAGCGGGAAAGGGCATCAATGAGCAGTTCTTC. Residues: CASSFLAGKGINEQFF.

V usage is TRBV10-3 and J usage is TRBJ2-7; 7 nucleotides match TRBD2. V lost 2 bases and J lost 4; bases outside the gene matches: 5. The CDR3 spans 14 residues. Germline V CDR1 and CDR2: ENHRY, SYGVKD. CDR3: CAISEGTIMYEQYF. CDR3 nucleotides: TGTGCCATCAGTGAGGGGACTATCATGTACGAGCAGTACTTC.

Comment on this clonotype: Lacking the conserved final phenylalanine or tryptophan, this CDR3 likely reflects a read error. The V call is TRBV6-5, the J call TRBJ1-1; weak D call: TRBD1 (5 bases). Trimming removed 5 bases from V and 4 bases from J, with 8 bases in between. Germline V gene data show CDR1 as MNHEY and CDR2 as SVGAGI. The CDR3 length is 12 residues. The CDR3 loop is CASSHGGTEAFL. The CDR3, as DNA: TGTGCCAGCAGTCACGGGGGCACTGAAGCTTTCCTT.

The V gene is TRBV19, the J gene TRBJ1-1; the D gene is possibly TRBD1 (6 bases). CDR1 LNHDA and CDR2 SQIVND come from the germline V gene (reference sequence). This CDR3 comprises 13 residues. The V and J ends lost 3 bases and 5 bases respectively, with 10 bases between them. The CDR3 is CASSIGQGTEAFF. CDR3 coding DNA: TGTGCCAGTAGTATCGGGCAGGGGACTGAAGCTTTCTTT.

In the case of this clonotype: The missing conserved phenylalanine or tryptophan at the end of this CDR3 makes a read error likely. It is unclear where the CDR3 begins or ends on the DNA, so no DNA is shown, and the CDR3 is as TCRdb lists it. The chain employs TRBV11-2 and TRBJ2-7; the DNA was not compared with TRBD1, the D call given in the table. The CDR3 sequence runs 13 residues, both termini included. Looked up from germline, CDR1 is SGHAT and CDR2 is FQNNGV. CDR3 protein: CGSSLETGAEQYL.

This chain joins TRBV7-9 and TRBJ2-5; no clear D gene. Per germline, CDR1 SEHNR and CDR2 FQNEAQ (reference sequence). The V end lost 3 bases, the J end lost 4 bases, and 15 bases lay between the germline ends. The CDR3 extends over 15 amino acids. The CDR3 bases are TGTGCCAGCAGCTTGTCTCCTATGGCCCTAGAGACCCAGTACTTC. Translated: CASSLSPMALETQYF.

This clonotype was observed once. The chain combines TRBV29-1 with TRBJ2-3; 7 bases are a match to TRBD1. Looked up from germline, CDR1 is SQVTM and CDR2 is ANQGSEA. The CDR3 sequence is 14 residues long. The CDR3 protein is CSVILTGHTDTQYF. CDR3 DNA: TGCAGTGTCATACTGACAGGGCACACGGATACGCAGTATTTT.

CDR3 region: CASSGLAGVSEQYF. CDR3 bases: TGCGCCAGCAGTGGACTTGCGGGAGTAAGTGAACAGTACTTC. The chain uses TRBV10-1 and TRBJ2-7; 7 nucleotides line up with TRBD2. Per the germline V gene, CDR1 is WNHNN and CDR2 is SYGVQD (reference sequence). This CDR3 comprises 14 residues. The junction had 13 bases not matched to a gene; V was cut back by 4 bases and J by 10 bases.

Turning to this clonotype: A read error may be the cause here, since a much bigger clone is one base away. This chain joins TRBV5-1 and TRBJ1-1; TRBD1 matches 7 bases. The CDR3 runs to 17 residues. The trim removed 4 bases at V and 2 bases at J, leaving 14 bases unmatched. Germline CDR1 and CDR2: SGHRS and YFSETQ. The DNA of the CDR3 is TGCGCCAGCAGCCTAGGCCACGGGACAGCATTTAACACTGAAGCTTTCTTT. This sequence encodes CASSLGHGTAFNTEAFF.

The rearrangement joins TRBV4-1 to TRBJ1-1; TRBD1 agrees at 7 bases. The CDR3 is 14 residues long. Germline trimming cut 2 bases from V and 4 bases from J; bases unmatched to any gene: 4. CDR1 is MGHRA and CDR2 is YSYEKL in the germline V gene. CDR3 in amino acids: CASSQRDSVTEAFF. CDR3 in DNA: TGCGCCAGCAGCCAACGGGACAGTGTCACTGAAGCTTTCTTT.

As regards this clonotype: Mismatch with germline at one junction end may stem from a read error. The CDR3 DNA reads as TGTTCCAGCAGTTTAGGGACTAGCGGGACCGAGCAGTACTTC. Protein product: CSSSLGTSGTEQYF. The gene calls are TRBV7-9 and TRBJ2-7, with 13 bases fitting TRBD2. This CDR3 contains 14 residues. In germline, CDR1 is SEHNR, CDR2 FQNEAQ (reference sequence).

Regarding this clonotype: Germline and junction disagree at one end, which may indicate a read error. The rearrangement links TRBV4-2 to TRBJ2-7, with D possibly being TRBD2 (6 bases). This CDR3 contains 15 residues. Germline loops: CDR1 LGHNA, CDR2 YNFKEQ. For the CDR3, the DNA is TGTGCCAGCAGCGGGGACTCTGGTAACGCCTACGAGCAGCACTTC. Amino acid sequence: CASSGDSGNAYEQHF.

Concerning this clonotype itself: A read error may produce the germline difference seen at one junction end. This chain links TRBV11-2 with TRBJ2-1; 8 positions agree with TRBD1. The length of the CDR3 is 14 residues. Germline lookup yields CDR1 SGHAT and CDR2 FQNNGV. CDR3 protein: CPSSRTGIDNEQFF. DNA for the CDR3: TGTCCCAGCAGCCGGACAGGGATCGACAATGAGCAGTTCTTC.

A note on this clonotype: It is likely a read error, because the conserved phenylalanine at the end of the CDR3 is missing. J is TRBJ2-2 and V is TRBV5-6; 10 nucleotides agree with TRBD1. There are 17 residues in the CDR3. The germline V gene encodes CDR1 SGHDT and CDR2 YYEEEE. The CDR3 nucleotides read TGTTCCAGCAGCTTGGACCCGGGACAGGGGAGAACCTGGGAGCTGTTTCTT. It is translated as CSSSLDPGQGRTWELFL.

With respect to this clonotype: One junction end disagrees with the germline gene, perhaps due to a read error. This chain connects TRBV13 to TRBJ2-5; 12 bases are shared with TRBD2. CDR1 is PRHDT and CDR2 is FYEKMQ in the germline V gene (reference sequence). This CDR3 comprises 16 residues. CDR3 region: CASSLGLAGPQESLYF. The CDR3 DNA sequence: TGTGCCAGCAGCCTAGGACTAGCGGGGCCACAAGAGAGCCTCTACTTC.

A remark on this clonotype: One end of the junction fails to match germline, which may point to a read error. The chain couples TRBV28 to TRBJ2-3; D is perhaps TRBD1 (5 bases). This CDR3 comprises 13 residues. Germline values: CDR1 MDHEN, CDR2 SYDVKM. This chain's CDR3 is CASPREFSDAQYF. CDR3 sequence (DNA): TGTGCCAGCCCCAGGGAATTCTCAGATGCGCAGTATTTT.

On this clonotype itself: As the CDR3 is not closed by the conserved phenylalanine or tryptophan, this likely results from a read error. The V gene is TRBV4-1, the J gene TRBJ2-3, with 9 bases that match TRBD2. V lost 1 base, J lost 4 bases, and 6 bases stayed unmatched. Germline-derived CDR1 and CDR2 are MGHRA and YSYEKL. There are 16 residues in the CDR3. CDR3 bases: TGCGCCAGCAGCCAAGTCACTAGCGGGTTGTCAGATACGCAGTATCTT. This translates into CASSQVTSGLSDTQYL.

Regarding this clonotype: The germline gene is not matched at one end of the junction; a read error may be the cause. J is TRBJ2-2 and V is TRBV7-9; maybe TRBD2 (6 bases). The CDR3 loop spans 16 amino acids. Germline CDR1 is SEHNR and CDR2 is FQNEAQ (reference sequence). The CDR3 nucleotides are TGTGCCAGGAACCTAGCGATTGCGGGAAGCACCGGGAAGCTGTTTTTT. Its protein product is CARNLAIAGSTGKLFF.

A note on this clonotype: At one of its ends the junction is not consistent with the germline gene, which may arise from a read error. This chain joins TRBV6-1 and TRBJ2-7; TRBD2 aligns across 13 bases. The CDR3 has 15 residues. Germline loops: CDR1 MNHNS, CDR2 SASEGT. Here the CDR3 reads CASRLKLAGGPKSFF. CDR3 in DNA: TGTGCCAGCAGGCTAAAACTAGCGGGAGGGCCAAAATCGTTCTTC.